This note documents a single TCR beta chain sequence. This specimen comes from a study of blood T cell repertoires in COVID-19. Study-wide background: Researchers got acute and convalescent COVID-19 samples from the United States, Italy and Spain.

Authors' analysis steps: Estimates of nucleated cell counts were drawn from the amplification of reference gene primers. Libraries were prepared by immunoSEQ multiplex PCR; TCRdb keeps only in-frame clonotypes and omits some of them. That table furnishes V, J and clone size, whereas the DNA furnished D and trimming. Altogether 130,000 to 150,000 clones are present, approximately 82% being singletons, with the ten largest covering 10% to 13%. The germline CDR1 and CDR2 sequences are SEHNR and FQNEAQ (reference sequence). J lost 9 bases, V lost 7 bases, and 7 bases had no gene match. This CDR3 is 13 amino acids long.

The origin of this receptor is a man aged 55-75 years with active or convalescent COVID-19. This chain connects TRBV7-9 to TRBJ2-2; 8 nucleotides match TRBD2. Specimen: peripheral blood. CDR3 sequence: CASMDSGERELFF. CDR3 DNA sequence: TGTGCCAGCATGGATAGCGGGGAGCGGGAGCTGTTTTTT.